A single sample is the source of the 25 T cell receptor beta chains below, sequenced in a study of blood T cell repertoires in COVID-19. Profiled with immunoSEQ multiplex PCR; TCRdb holds only in-frame clones, not every one. The sample holds 100,000 to 120,000 clones, 65% to 90% seen once. Sequenced material: peripheral blood. The receptors were sampled from a woman between 55 and 75 years old with acute or convalescent COVID-19.

This clone has only one observation. The chain couples TRBV24-1 to TRBJ1-1; D gene uncertain. The CDR3 is 15 amino acids. The ends were cut back, 7 bases at V and 0 bases at J, with 14 bases in the middle. Germline V gene data show CDR1 as KGHDR and CDR2 as SFDVKD. The CDR3 loop reads CATSAVGVVNTEAFF. The DNA for the CDR3 is TGTGCCACCAGCGCAGTCGGGGTCGTGAACACTGAAGCTTTCTTT.

The rearrangement joins TRBV6-5 to TRBJ1-2; no firm D call. CDR1 is MNHEY and CDR2 is SVGAGI in the germline V gene. The germline V and J ends were trimmed by 0 bases and 4 bases, with 15 bases remaining between them. CDR3 size: 16 residues. Here the CDR3 DNA reads TGTGCCAGCAGTTACTCGGCGGCACTTGACCCCTATGGCTACACCTTC. This codes for CASSYSAALDPYGYTF.

The chain employs TRBV9 and TRBJ1-2, with 8 bases that match TRBD1. With 0 bases clipped from V and 7 bases from J, the junction kept 5 bases outside the gene matches. The CDR3 is 14 residues long. Germline CDR1 and CDR2: SGDLS and YYNGEE. CDR3 bases: TGTGCCAGCAGCGTAGAACAGGGGGGAACTGGCTACACCTTC. It yields the protein CASSVEQGGTGYTF.

The chain links TRBV6-2 or TRBV6-3 to TRBJ2-5; maybe TRBD1 (6 bases). The V end lost 4 bases, the J end lost 0 bases, and 12 bases lay between the germline ends. This CDR3 is 15 amino acids long. Germline values: CDR1 MNHEY, CDR2 SVGEGT. The CDR3 DNA follows: TGTGCCAGCAGTTCCCTACGGGACAACCAAGAGACCCAGTACTTC. It codes for CASSSLRDNQETQYF.

The V and J genes are TRBV7-2 and TRBJ1-2; 7 positions match TRBD1. This CDR3 comprises 15 residues. Germline assignment: CDR1 SGHTA and CDR2 FQGNSA. The J segment lost 6 bases and the V segment lost 5 bases, leaving 12 bases of the junction unmatched. Here the CDR3 DNA reads TGTGCCAGCAGCCCAGAAGACAGGGTAGGAGATGGCTACACCTTC. Encoded protein: CASSPEDRVGDGYTF.

The CDR3 is CASSPDSRRTQYF. In DNA form, the CDR3 reads TGTGCCAGCAGTCCCGACTCCCGTCGGACGCAGTATTTT. The chain recombines TRBV12-3 or TRBV12-4 with TRBJ2-3; the D is unclear. The V end was cut by 5 bases, the J end by 9 bases, with 15 bases between. The CDR3 length is 13 residues.

J is TRBJ1-3 and V is TRBV11-2; D remains unclear. CDR3 length equals 13 residues. Germline lookup yields CDR1 SGHAT and CDR2 FQNNGV. Trimming cost V 6 bases and J 0 bases, with 6 bases left between them. In nucleotides, the CDR3 is TGTGCCAGCAGGGTCAGCTCTGGAAACACCATATATTTT. Its translation: CASRVSSGNTIYF. Using reference TRBV11-2 and TRBJ1-3 for the parts outside the CDR3, the full variable domain is EAGVAQSPRYKIIEKRQSVAFWCNPISGHATLYWYQQILGQGPKLLIQFQNNGVVDDSQLPKDRFSAERLKGVDSTLKIQPAKLEDSAVYLCASRVSSGNTIYFGEGSWLTVV.

With regard to this clone: The same CDR3 is also encoded by other DNA sequences in this sample. The chain combines TRBV18 with TRBJ2-7; 9 bases fit TRBD1. The CDR3 is made up of 14 amino acids. Germline CDR1 and CDR2: KGHSH and LQKENI. V lost 3 bases to trimming and J lost 0 bases; unmatched junction nucleotides: 0. As DNA, the CDR3 is TGTGCCAGCTCACCGGGACAGGGCTCCTACGAGCAGTACTTC. It yields the protein CASSPGQGSYEQYF.

The gene calls are TRBV21-1 and TRBJ1-1; TRBD1 reflects the table's D call only, with no check against the DNA. TRBV21-1 is reported as a pseudogene. This CDR3 has 16 amino acids. CDR3 in amino acids: CASSKALDSMNTEAFF. CDR3 DNA sequence: TGTGCCAGCAGCAAAGCGCTTGACAGCATGAACACTGAAGCTTTCTTT.

The chain employs TRBV19 and TRBJ1-6; D gene uncertain. The germline CDR1 and CDR2 sequences are LNHDA and SQIVND (reference sequence). This CDR3 is 17 amino acids long. V was pared by 6 bases and J by 0 bases, with 15 bases between. CDR3 coding DNA: TGTGCCAGTAGCAGAAGACGGTCTAGCTCCTATAATTCACCCCTCCACTTT. It is translated as CASSRRRSSSYNSPLHF.

The chain uses TRBV11-2 and TRBJ1-1; no reliable D call. Germline V gives CDR1 SGHAT, CDR2 FQNNGV. The V end was cut by 3 bases, the J end by 0 bases, with 5 bases between. CDR3 size: 13 residues. The CDR3 sequence: CASSFPMNTEAFF. The CDR3 DNA reads as TGTGCCAGCAGCTTTCCAATGAACACTGAAGCTTTCTTT.

There are a few counts of this clone. The J gene is TRBJ1-2, the V gene TRBV6-5; D is ambiguous. V was cut by 2 bases and J by 5 bases, with 6 bases left in between. The V gene's germline CDR1 is MNHEY and CDR2 SVGAGI. The CDR3 extends over 12 amino acids. The CDR3 here is CASSYGEYGYTF. The CDR3 DNA follows: TGTGCCAGCAGTTACGGAGAATATGGCTACACCTTC.

The chain recombines TRBV7-9 with TRBJ1-1; TRBD1 is a possible D gene (5 bases). Looked up from germline, CDR1 is SEHNR and CDR2 is FQNEAQ (reference sequence). Trimming pared 0 bases from V and 6 bases from J, leaving 8 bases between. The CDR3 sequence is 13 residues long. The CDR3 bases are TGTGCCAGCAGCTTAGCGGGGCTTCCTGAAGCTTTCTTT. The encoded protein is CASSLAGLPEAFF.

CDR3: CASRPGLAGYNEQFF. For the CDR3, the DNA is TGCGCCAGCAGACCGGGACTAGCGGGTTACAATGAGCAGTTCTTC. The V call is TRBV4-3, the J call TRBJ2-1, with 12 bases that match TRBD2. CDR1 and CDR2 (germline): LGHNA, YSLEER. The length of the CDR3 is 15 residues. V gave up 6 bases and J gave up 4 bases; unmatched junction bases: 4.

The V gene is TRBV24-1, the J gene TRBJ2-3, with D possibly being TRBD2 (6 bases). V lost 7 bases and J lost 4, with 20 bases in between. The CDR3 is 16 residues long. Germline loops: CDR1 KGHDR, CDR2 SFDVKD. DNA of the CDR3: TGTGCCACCAGCACCTTTGGGCGGGGAATGGCAGATACGCAGTATTTT. This gives the protein CATSTFGRGMADTQYF.

V and J are TRBV5-1 and TRBJ2-3, with TRBD2 identical over 7 bases. Trimming removed 3 bases from V and 5 bases from J; junction bases left unmatched: 6. The CDR3 has 14 amino acids. The V gene's germline CDR1 is SGHRS and CDR2 YFSETQ. As DNA, the CDR3 is TGCGCCAGCAGCTCCGGCGGCGGGGGAGATACGCAGTATTTT. It translates to CASSSGGGGDTQYF.

The rearrangement links TRBV4-1 to TRBJ1-2; 8 bases map to TRBD1. Germline V lookup: CDR1 MGHRA, CDR2 YSYEKL. The V segment lost 0 bases and the J segment 6 bases; nucleotides outside the gene matches: 3. The CDR3 consists of 14 residues. CDR3 loop: CASSQDDRGNGYTF. For the CDR3, the DNA is TGCGCCAGCAGCCAAGATGACAGGGGAAATGGCTACACCTTC.

A few counts support this clone. The chain employs TRBV19 and TRBJ1-1; D is perhaps TRBD1 (6 bases). This CDR3 region has 15 residues. CDR1 and CDR2 from the germline V gene are LNHDA and SQIVND (reference sequence). V lost 1 base to trimming and J lost 3 bases, with 12 bases between them. CDR3 DNA: TGTGCCAGTAGTATAGGCGCAGGGGCGTACACTGAAGCTTTCTTT. Protein product: CASSIGAGAYTEAFF.

Details on this clone: A junction end diverges from the germline sequence, so it may reflect a read error. The chain uses TRBV7-7 and TRBJ2-5; 7 nucleotides match TRBD2. Germline V gene sequence: CDR1 SSHAT, CDR2 FNYEAQ (reference sequence). CDR3 length: 15 residues. CDR3 loop: CASSLASGEVETQYF. For the CDR3, the DNA is TGTGCTAGCAGCTTGGCCAGCGGGGAAGTGGAGACCCAGTACTTC.

The genes are TRBV30 and TRBJ2-5, with 7 bases aligning to TRBD2. From germline, CDR1 is GTSNPN and CDR2 SVGIG (reference sequence). J was trimmed by 2 bases and V by 7 bases; bases with no gene match: 4. This CDR3 comprises 12 residues. Here the CDR3 reads CAFWGGQETQYF. In DNA, the CDR3 is TGTGCCTTCTGGGGGGGTCAAGAGACCCAGTACTTC.

The chain is built from TRBV19 and TRBJ1-2, with D possibly being TRBD1 (6 bases). V was trimmed by 2 bases and J by 0 bases, leaving 16 bases between them. This CDR3 region has 17 residues. CDR1 LNHDA and CDR2 SQIVND come from the germline V gene (reference sequence). The CDR3 region has the DNA TGTGCCAGTAGTATAAACCCCGGGACACGGGCTAACTATGGCTACACCTTC. Translated, it gives CASSINPGTRANYGYTF.

This clone occurred a few times. The chain links TRBV29-1 to TRBJ2-2; D might be TRBD2 (7 bases). The CDR3 has 19 amino acids. V was trimmed by 6 bases and J by 5 bases, leaving 31 bases between them. CDR1 and CDR2 (germline): SQVTM, ANQGSEA. The CDR3 region is CSVETPLGESGGATGELFF. The CDR3 DNA reads TGCAGCGTCGAAACCCCTCTCGGGGAAAGTGGGGGGGCAACCGGGGAGCTGTTTTTT.

J is TRBJ1-1 and V is TRBV24-1, with no clear D. The length of the CDR3 is 13 residues. With 5 bases removed from V and 1 base from J, the gap between germline ends came to 7 bases. CDR1 is KGHDR, CDR2 SFDVKD, per germline. The DNA of the CDR3 is TGTGCCACCAGTGGGCCATCGAACACTGAAGCTTTCTTT. Translation gives CATSGPSNTEAFF.

The chain links TRBV9 to TRBJ2-1, with a tentative D call TRBD2 (5 bases). Germline V gene lookup returns CDR1 SGDLS and CDR2 YYNGEE. CDR3 length: 15 residues. Trimming took off 0 bases at V and 8 bases at J, with 15 bases between the two ends. Here the CDR3 reads CASSVVEGVGDEQFF. The CDR3 bases are TGTGCCAGCAGCGTAGTCGAGGGTGTAGGCGATGAGCAGTTCTTC. Filled out from reference TRBV9 and TRBJ2-1, the complete variable domain reads DSGVTQTPKHLITATGQRVTLRCSPRSGDLSVYWYQQSLDQGLQFLIQYYNGEERAKGNILERFSAQQFPDLHSELNLSSLELGDSALYFCASSVVEGVGDEQFFGPGTRLTVL.

Only one count was recorded for this clone. The CDR3, as DNA: TGTGCCGCTGCGGGAGGGTCGATAGAAAAACTGTTTTTT. Its protein product is CAAAGGSIEKLFF. This chain uses TRBV30 with TRBJ1-4; D is ambiguous. CDR1 and CDR2 from the germline V gene are GTSNPN and SVGIG (reference sequence). V was clipped by 8 bases and J by 8 bases, with 18 bases between them. This CDR3 contains 13 residues.